This T cell receptor (beta chain) was identified during a study of shared clonotypes between healthy human individuals. The CDR3 length is 15 residues. Trimming stripped 1 base from V and 2 bases from J, with 11 bases between. Looked up from germline, CDR1 is SGHTA and CDR2 is FQGNSA. Sequenced by immunoSEQ multiplex PCR; TCRdb stores in-frame clones only, minus some. The sample carries under 2.5 million clones, around 93% recorded once. Sequenced sample: naive CD4+ T cells from PBMCs. Stated subset: CD45RA+ positively selected. This TCR derives from a man aged 18-30 years in good health. Some clones in this sample may be carry-over from other donors' samples. V and J are TRBV7-2 and TRBJ1-2; no clear D gene. The CDR3 nucleotides are TGTGCCAGCAGCTTAGATGTCAGTTCCAACTATGGCTACACCTTC. Translation: CASSLDVSSNYGYTF.